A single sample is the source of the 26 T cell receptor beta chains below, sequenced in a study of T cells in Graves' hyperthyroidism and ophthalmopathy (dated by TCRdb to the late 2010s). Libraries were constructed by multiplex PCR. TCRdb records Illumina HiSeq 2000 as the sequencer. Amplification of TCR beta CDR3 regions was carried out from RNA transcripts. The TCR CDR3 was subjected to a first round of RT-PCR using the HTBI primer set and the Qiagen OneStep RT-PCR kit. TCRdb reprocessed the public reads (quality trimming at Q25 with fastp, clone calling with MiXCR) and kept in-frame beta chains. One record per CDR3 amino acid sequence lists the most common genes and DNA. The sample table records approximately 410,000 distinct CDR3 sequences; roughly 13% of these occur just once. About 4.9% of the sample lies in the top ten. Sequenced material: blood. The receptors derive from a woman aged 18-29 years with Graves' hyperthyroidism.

The DNA for the CDR3 is TGCAGTGTAAGCACTAGCGGCTACGAGCAGTACTTC. This encodes CSVSTSGYEQYF. V is TRBV20-1 and J is TRBJ2-7; 8 nucleotides agree with TRBD2. The CDR3 is 12 residues long. Germline-derived CDR1 and CDR2 are DFQATT and SNEGSKA (reference sequence). The V segment lost 7 bases and the J segment 3 bases; nucleotides outside the gene matches: 5.

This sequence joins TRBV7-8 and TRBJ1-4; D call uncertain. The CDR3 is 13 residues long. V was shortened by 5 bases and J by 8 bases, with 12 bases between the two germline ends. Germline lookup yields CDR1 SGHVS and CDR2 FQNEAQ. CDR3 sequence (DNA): TGTGCCAGCAGCCCCCAGGAAGGAGAAAAACTGTTTTTT. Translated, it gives CASSPQEGEKLFF.

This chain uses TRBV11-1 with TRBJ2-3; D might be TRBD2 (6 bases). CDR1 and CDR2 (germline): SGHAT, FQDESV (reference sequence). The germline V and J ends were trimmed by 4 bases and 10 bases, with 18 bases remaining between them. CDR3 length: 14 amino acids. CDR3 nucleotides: TGTGCCAGCAGCTCCGGGGGAGGCCGGGATGCGCAGTATTTT. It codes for CASSSGGGRDAQYF.

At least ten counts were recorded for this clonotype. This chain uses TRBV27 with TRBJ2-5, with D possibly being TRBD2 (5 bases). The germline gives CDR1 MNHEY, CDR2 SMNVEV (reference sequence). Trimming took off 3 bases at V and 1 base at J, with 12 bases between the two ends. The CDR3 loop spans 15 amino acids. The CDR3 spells CASSFLGASQETQYF. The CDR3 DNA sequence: TGTGCCAGCAGTTTCTTGGGAGCCTCCCAAGAGACCCAGTACTTC.

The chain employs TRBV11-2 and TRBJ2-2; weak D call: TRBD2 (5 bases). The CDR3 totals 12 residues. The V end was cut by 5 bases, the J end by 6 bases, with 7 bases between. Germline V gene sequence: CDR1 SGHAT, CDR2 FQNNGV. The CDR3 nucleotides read TGTGCCAGCAGCACTAGTGCCGGGGAGCTGTTTTTT. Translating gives CASSTSAGELFF.

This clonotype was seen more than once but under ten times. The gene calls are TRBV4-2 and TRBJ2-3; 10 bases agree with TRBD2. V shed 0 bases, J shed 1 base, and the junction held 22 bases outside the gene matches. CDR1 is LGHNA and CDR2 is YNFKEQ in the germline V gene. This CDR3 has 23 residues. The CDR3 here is CASSQDRADMGLASIPGTDTQYF. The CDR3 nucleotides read TGTGCCAGCAGCCAAGATAGGGCGGACATGGGACTAGCGTCAATACCAGGCACAGATACGCAGTATTTT.

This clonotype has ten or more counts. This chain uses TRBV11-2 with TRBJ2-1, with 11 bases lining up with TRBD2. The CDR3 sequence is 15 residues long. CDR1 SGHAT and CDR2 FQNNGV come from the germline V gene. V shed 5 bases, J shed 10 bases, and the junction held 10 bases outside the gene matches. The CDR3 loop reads CASSLIAGGPWEQFF. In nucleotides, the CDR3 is TGTGCCAGCAGCCTGATAGCGGGAGGGCCATGGGAGCAGTTCTTC.

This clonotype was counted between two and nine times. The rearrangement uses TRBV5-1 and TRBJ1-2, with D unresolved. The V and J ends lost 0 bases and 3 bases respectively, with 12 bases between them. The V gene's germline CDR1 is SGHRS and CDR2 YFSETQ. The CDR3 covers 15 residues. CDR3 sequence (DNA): TGCGCCAGCAGCTTGGCCGGGGAGAACGACTATGGCTACACCTTC. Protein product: CASSLAGENDYGYTF.

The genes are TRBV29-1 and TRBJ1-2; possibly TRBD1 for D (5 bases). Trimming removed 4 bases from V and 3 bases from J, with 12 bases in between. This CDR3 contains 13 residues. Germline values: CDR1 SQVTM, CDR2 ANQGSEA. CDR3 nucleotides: TGCAGCGTTGGGGGAGGGACGGACTATGGCTACACCTTC. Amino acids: CSVGGGTDYGYTF.

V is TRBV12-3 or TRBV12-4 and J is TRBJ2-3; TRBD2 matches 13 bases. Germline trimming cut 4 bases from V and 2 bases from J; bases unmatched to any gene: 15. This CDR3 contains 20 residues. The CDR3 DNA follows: TGTGCCAGCAGTTCCCTACGACTAGCGGGAGGCCTGACCTACACAGATACGCAGTATTTT. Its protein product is CASSSLRLAGGLTYTDTQYF.

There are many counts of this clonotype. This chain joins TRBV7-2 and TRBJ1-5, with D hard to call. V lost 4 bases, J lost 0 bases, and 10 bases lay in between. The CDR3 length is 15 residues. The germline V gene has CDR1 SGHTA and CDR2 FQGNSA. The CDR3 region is CASSSRTSSNQPQHF. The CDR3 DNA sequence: TGTGCCAGCAGCTCCCGGACGTCTAGCAATCAGCCCCAGCATTTT.

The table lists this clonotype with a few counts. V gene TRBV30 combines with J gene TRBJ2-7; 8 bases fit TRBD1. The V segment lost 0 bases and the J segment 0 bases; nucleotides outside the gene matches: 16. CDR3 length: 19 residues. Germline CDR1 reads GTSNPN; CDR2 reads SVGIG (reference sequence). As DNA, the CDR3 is TGTGCCTGGAGTGTACCCGGACAGGGACGATCACTAAGCTCCTACGAGCAGTACTTC. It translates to CAWSVPGQGRSLSSYEQYF.

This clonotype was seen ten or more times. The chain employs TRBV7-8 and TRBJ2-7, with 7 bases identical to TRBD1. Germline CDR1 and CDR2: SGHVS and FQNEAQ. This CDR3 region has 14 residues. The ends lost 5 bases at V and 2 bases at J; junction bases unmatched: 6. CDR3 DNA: TGTGCCAGCAGCACAGGGGTAGATACCTACGAGCAGTACTTC. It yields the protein CASSTGVDTYEQYF.

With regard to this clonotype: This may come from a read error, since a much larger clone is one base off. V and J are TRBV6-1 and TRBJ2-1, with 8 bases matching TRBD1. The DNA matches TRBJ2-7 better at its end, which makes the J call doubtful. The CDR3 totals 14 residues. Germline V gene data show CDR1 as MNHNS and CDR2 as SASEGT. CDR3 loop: CASTSDREGNEQYF. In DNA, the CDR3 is TGTGCCAGCACCTCGGACAGGGAAGGGAATGAGCAGTACTTC.

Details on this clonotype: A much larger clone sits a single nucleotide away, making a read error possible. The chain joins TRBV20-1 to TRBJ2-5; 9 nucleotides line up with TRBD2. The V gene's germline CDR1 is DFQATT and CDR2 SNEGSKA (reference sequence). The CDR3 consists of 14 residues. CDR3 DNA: TGCAGTGCTAGGGAGCGGGAGGATCAAGAGACCCCGTACTTC. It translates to CSAREREDQETPYF.

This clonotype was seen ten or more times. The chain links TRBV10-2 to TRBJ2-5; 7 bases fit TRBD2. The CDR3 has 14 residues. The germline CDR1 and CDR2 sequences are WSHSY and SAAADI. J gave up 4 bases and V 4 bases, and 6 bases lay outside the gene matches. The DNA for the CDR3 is TGCGCCAGCAGTGCCGCAGTAGCGGGAGAGACCCAGTACTTC. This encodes CASSAAVAGETQYF.

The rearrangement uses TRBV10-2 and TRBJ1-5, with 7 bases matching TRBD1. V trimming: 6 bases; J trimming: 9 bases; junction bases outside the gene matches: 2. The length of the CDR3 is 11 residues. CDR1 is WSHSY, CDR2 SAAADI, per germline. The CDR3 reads CASSSGGPQHF. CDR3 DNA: TGCGCCAGCAGCTCAGGGGGGCCCCAGCATTTT.

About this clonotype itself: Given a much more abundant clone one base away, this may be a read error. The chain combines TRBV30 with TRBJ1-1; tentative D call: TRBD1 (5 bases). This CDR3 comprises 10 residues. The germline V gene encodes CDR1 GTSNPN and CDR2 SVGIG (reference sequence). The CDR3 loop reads CGGVRTEASF. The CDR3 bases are TGTGGGGGGGTGAGGACTGAAGCTTCCTTT.

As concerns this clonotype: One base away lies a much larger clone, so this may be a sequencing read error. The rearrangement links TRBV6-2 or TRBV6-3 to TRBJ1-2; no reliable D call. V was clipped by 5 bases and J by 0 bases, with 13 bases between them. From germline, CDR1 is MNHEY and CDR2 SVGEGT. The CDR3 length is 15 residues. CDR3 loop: CASSAGGTSNYGYTF. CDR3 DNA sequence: TGTGCCAGCAGTGCGGGCGGAACCTCTAACTATGGCTACACCTTC.

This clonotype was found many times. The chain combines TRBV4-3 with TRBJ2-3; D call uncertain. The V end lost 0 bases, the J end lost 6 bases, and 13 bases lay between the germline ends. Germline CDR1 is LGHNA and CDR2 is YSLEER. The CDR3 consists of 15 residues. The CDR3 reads CASSQESRLVDTQYF. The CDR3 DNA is TGCGCCAGCAGCCAAGAAAGCCGATTGGTGGATACGCAGTATTTT.

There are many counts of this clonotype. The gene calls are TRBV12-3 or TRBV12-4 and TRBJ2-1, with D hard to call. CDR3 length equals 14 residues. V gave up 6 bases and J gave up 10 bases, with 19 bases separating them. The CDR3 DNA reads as TGTGCCAGCAGCTACAGAGGAAACCCATTCGAGCAGTTCTTC. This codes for CASSYRGNPFEQFF.

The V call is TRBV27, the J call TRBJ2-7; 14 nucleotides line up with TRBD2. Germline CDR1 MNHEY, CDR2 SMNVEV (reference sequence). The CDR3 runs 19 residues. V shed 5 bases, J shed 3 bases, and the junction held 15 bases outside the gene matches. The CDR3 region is CASSPSGTSGSEPFYEQYF. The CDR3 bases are TGTGCCAGCAGTCCATCTGGGACTAGCGGGAGCGAGCCGTTCTACGAGCAGTACTTC.

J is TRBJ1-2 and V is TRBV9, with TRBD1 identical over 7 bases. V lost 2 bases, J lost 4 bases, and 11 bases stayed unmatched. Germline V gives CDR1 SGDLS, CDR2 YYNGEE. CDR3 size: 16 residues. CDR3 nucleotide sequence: TGTGCCAGCAGCGTCGACAGGGCCCCATCTACCTATGGCTACACCTTC. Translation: CASSVDRAPSTYGYTF.

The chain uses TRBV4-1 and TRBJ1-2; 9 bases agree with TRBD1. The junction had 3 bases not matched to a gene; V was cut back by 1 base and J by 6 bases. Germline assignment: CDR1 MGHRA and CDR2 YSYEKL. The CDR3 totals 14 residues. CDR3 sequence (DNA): TGCGCCAGCAGCCAAGGTTGGACAGGGGATGGCTACACCTTC. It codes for CASSQGWTGDGYTF.

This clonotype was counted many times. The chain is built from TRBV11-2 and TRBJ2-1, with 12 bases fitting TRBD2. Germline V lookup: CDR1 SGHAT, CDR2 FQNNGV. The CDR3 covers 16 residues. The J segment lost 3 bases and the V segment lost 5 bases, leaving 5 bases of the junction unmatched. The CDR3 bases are TGTGCCAGCAGCCCCACTAGCGGGAGGATCTACAATGAGCAGTTCTTC. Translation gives CASSPTSGRIYNEQFF.

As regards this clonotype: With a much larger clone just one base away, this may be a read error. The CDR3 loop is CACSLAAETSGNTIYF. CDR3 sequence (DNA): TGTGCCTGCAGTTTAGCGGCAGAAACCTCTGGAAACACCATATATTTT. The gene calls are TRBV12-3 or TRBV12-4 and TRBJ1-3; D call uncertain. The CDR3 loop spans 16 amino acids.